Listed here is a single TCR beta chain. Its antigen is unknown. These data belong to a study of cytomegalovirus exposure and HLA in healthy donors. Looking at the study overall: A prior study identified 110 million or so unique TCR beta sequences from 190 million or so T cells.

General study results and limits: As a later analysis showed, a missense DCLRE1C variant was linked to trimming of TCR beta V- and J-genes.

The primer mix had 60 Vbeta and 13 Jbeta primers. The protocol was immunoSEQ multiplex PCR, while the TCRdb copy is restricted to in-frame clones and leaves out a portion. The table has 150,000 to 180,000 clones, approximately 80% seen once. The germline gives CDR1 SGHDT, CDR2 YYEEEE. J was trimmed by 1 base and V by 0 bases; bases with no gene match: 12. This CDR3 contains 18 residues. This receptor was taken from a man aged 30 to 39 in good health and CMV-seropositive. Material for sequencing was PBMCs. The genes are TRBV5-6 and TRBJ1-2, with 7 bases matching TRBD1. CDR3 amino acids: CASSLAGGPPEVNYGYTF. The DNA of the CDR3 is TGTGCCAGCAGCTTGGCAGGGGGGCCACCCGAAGTTAACTATGGCTACACCTTC.